Listed below are T cell receptor beta chains from one sample, sequenced in a study of T cell changes during pregnancy in multiple sclerosis. Generated by immunoSEQ multiplex PCR, the TCRdb table keeps only in-frame clones and is missing some. This table has 20,000 or so clones, roughly 90% appearing once. This sample comprised CD8+ T cells from peripheral blood mononuclear cells, obtained in the second trimester of pregnancy. Receptors originate from a female donor in good health, enrolled as a control in a pregnancy study. Each CDR3 is given with its conserved first and last residue. The order of the fields is J gene, clone size, V gene, CDR3 protein. Expanded clones are given a class, and other clones once, few, many or no size at all.

TRBJ2-3	once	TRBV11-2	CASSFQAGGGDTQYF
TRBJ1-1	.	TRBV11-2	CASSSGQGGMNTEAFF
TRBJ1-1	few	TRBV19	CASSMSGVYTEAFF
TRBJ2-7	.	TRBV30	CAWSVKNQRQEQYF
TRBJ2-1	.	TRBV7-3	CASSRLSGSSYNEQFF
TRBJ2-3	.	TRBV28	CASSPPVDTQYF
TRBJ1-1	once	TRBV5-4	CASSSGDSLNTEAFF
TRBJ1-4	.	TRBV21-1	CASSSLPRQYNEKLFF
TRBJ2-1	few	TRBV7-9	CASSKTGLANEQFF
TRBJ1-1	.	TRBV4-2	CASSPGDTNTEAFF
TRBJ1-4	few	TRBV18	CASSPTPGLREKLFF
TRBJ2-1	few	TRBV6-1	CASSEGTSGSNEQFF
TRBJ2-7	.	TRBV28	CASSQGNNEQYF
TRBJ2-7	.	TRBV27	CASSTEPGQGTSEQYF
TRBJ2-1	.	TRBV29-1	CSVDLYNEQFF
TRBJ2-2	.	TRBV19	CATLGLAGVPGELFF
TRBJ2-7	.	TRBV27	CASSFAREDYEQYF
TRBJ1-1	.	TRBV9	CASSDPVSIRGYTEAFF
TRBJ2-7	.	TRBV4-1	CASSPVTGGRWEQYF
TRBJ2-1	.	TRBV9	CASSASGGHSNEQFF
TRBJ2-7	.	TRBV14	CASSQGRPSRYEQYF
TRBJ2-6	once	TRBV5-5	CASSLITSGGRSGANVLTF
TRBJ1-4	.	TRBV7-8	CASSLPGQGVEKLFF
TRBJ2-7	.	TRBV13	CASSLSGLGYEQYF
TRBJ1-4	.	TRBV9	CASSAGQGVGEKLFF
TRBJ2-4	once	TRBV14	CASSQGMGSGNIQYF
TRBJ1-3	once	TRBV7-8	CASSLVGGGRHSGNTIYF
TRBJ2-3	.	TRBV9	CASSTEGDTDTQYF
TRBJ1-1	.	TRBV12-1	CASSPGRAEAFF
TRBJ2-1	.	TRBV10-3	CAISETGPYNEQFF
TRBJ2-1	.	TRBV5-1	CASSFSGGPNNEQFF
TRBJ2-7	.	TRBV9	CASSVDPLAGGYEQYF
TRBJ2-1	.	TRBV4-2	CASSQGVESDEQFF
TRBJ2-3	.	TRBV6-4	CASSESFTDTQYF
TRBJ2-3	.	TRBV5-4	CASSLDSSTDTQYF
TRBJ2-1	.	TRBV7-9	CASSPGKVSEQFF
TRBJ2-3	.	TRBV30	CAWSHTSGRGDTQYF
TRBJ2-7	.	TRBV27	CASGFLSYEQYF
TRBJ2-1	.	TRBV5-4	CASSFTSGVPSYNEQFF
TRBJ1-2	once	TRBV9	CASSPPPGQGISGYTF
TRBJ2-1	.	TRBV7-2	CASSLTSGFVNEQFF
TRBJ2-1	.	TRBV27	CASSFAGVGNEQFF
TRBJ2-2	few	TRBV30	CAWSFSGREIGELFF
TRBJ2-1	.	TRBV30	CAWSSGGANEQFF
TRBJ2-3	once	TRBV6-1	CASRGGEGRGDTQYF